This entry lists 19 T cell receptor beta chains sequenced from one sample in a study of CD8+ T cells in alopecia areata. Indicated treatment: oral pan-JAK inhibitor, 5-10 mg twice daily. RNA extraction and reverse transcription yielded cDNA as sequencing template. Some clones are missing from TCRdb's copy, which holds only in-frame ones; the method was immunoSEQ multiplex PCR. In the table there are about 110,000 clones, roughly three fifths of which are singletons. The source material was CD8+ T cells sorted from blood, sampled at week 24, from a patient treated with tofacitinib. The source is a human donor with alopecia areata.

J is TRBJ2-7 and V is TRBV2; D not certain. Trimming took off 7 bases at V and 4 bases at J, with 8 bases between the two ends. This CDR3 has 11 amino acids. Germline V gene sequence: CDR1 SNHLY, CDR2 FYNNEI. CDR3 nucleotides: TGTGCCAGCACCCCACAATACGAGCAGTACTTC. Protein sequence: CASTPQYEQYF.

This clone has just one count. The rearrangement joins TRBV6-5 to TRBJ2-5; D call uncertain. CDR1 is MNHEY, CDR2 SVGAGI, per germline. The V end was cut by 8 bases, the J end by 6 bases, with 13 bases between. The CDR3 spans 12 residues. Here the CDR3 DNA reads TGTGCCAGCCCCTACCCCCGGAAGACCCAGTACTTC. Translating gives CASPYPRKTQYF.

This rearrangement joins TRBV30 to TRBJ2-1; D ambiguous. Germline loops: CDR1 GTSNPN, CDR2 SVGIG (reference sequence). The V and J ends lost 0 bases and 1 base respectively, with 7 bases between them. The CDR3 sequence is 14 residues long. Here the CDR3 reads CAWSVQVSYNEQFF. CDR3 DNA sequence: TGTGCCTGGAGTGTTCAGGTGTCCTACAATGAGCAGTTCTTC.

V usage is TRBV6-5 and J usage is TRBJ1-1, with a weak D call TRBD1 (5 bases). This CDR3 is 13 amino acids long. V was pared by 6 bases and J by 5 bases, with 13 bases between. The germline V gene encodes CDR1 MNHEY and CDR2 SVGAGI. DNA of the CDR3: TGTGCCAGCAGCCCCCAGGGATGGACTGAAGCTTTCTTT. Encoded protein: CASSPQGWTEAFF.

This chain joins TRBV30 and TRBJ1-2, with D hard to call. Germline CDR1 GTSNPN, CDR2 SVGIG (reference sequence). The V end lost 3 bases, the J end lost 5 bases, and 13 bases lay between the germline ends. The CDR3 covers 13 residues. The CDR3 DNA reads TGTGCCTGGAGGTCAGCCCCGGCTTATGGCTACACCTTC. Its protein product is CAWRSAPAYGYTF. Variable domain in full (rest from reference TRBV30 and TRBJ1-2): SQTIHQWPATLVQPVGSPLSLECTVEGTSNPNLYWYRQAAGRGLQLLFYSVGIGQISSEVPQNLSASRPQDRQFILSSKKLLLSDSGFYLCAWRSAPAYGYTFGSGTRLTVV.

This clone has more than one count but fewer than ten. CDR3: CASNPDRSYEQYF. In DNA form, the CDR3 reads TGTGCCAGCAATCCGGACAGAAGCTACGAGCAGTACTTC. The chain has TRBV6-6 and TRBJ2-7, with D possibly being TRBD1 (6 bases). Deletions cut 7 bases from V and 3 bases from J, with 13 bases between. The length of the CDR3 is 13 residues. In germline, CDR1 is MNHNY, CDR2 SVGAGI (reference sequence).

This clone was counted a few times. The genes are TRBV29-1 and TRBJ1-1; D unclear. Trimming stripped 5 bases from V and 3 bases from J, with 16 bases between. CDR3 length: 14 amino acids. Germline lookup yields CDR1 SQVTM and CDR2 ANQGSEA. CDR3 protein: CSVLTRGGYTEAFF. CDR3 nucleotide sequence: TGCAGCGTTCTAACCCGGGGTGGATACACTGAAGCTTTCTTT.

This clone was seen a handful of times. The genes are TRBV6-1 and TRBJ2-5; D may be TRBD2 (5 bases). The V gene lost 3 bases and the J gene lost 2 bases, with 16 bases spanning the gap. Germline CDR1 is MNHNS and CDR2 is SASEGT. The CDR3 consists of 16 residues. The chain's CDR3 is CASSDLPLGRQETQYF. CDR3 nucleotides: TGTGCCAGCAGTGATCTACCTTTGGGGAGACAAGAGACCCAGTACTTC.

V usage is TRBV5-6 and J usage is TRBJ2-7; 9 bases line up with TRBD1. J gave up 6 bases and V 1 base, and 11 bases lay outside the gene matches. CDR3 size: 16 residues. Germline V gives CDR1 SGHDT, CDR2 YYEEEE. The CDR3 region has the DNA TGTGCCAGCAGCTTGTTTCCGGGACAGGGCTGGCTCGAGCAGTACTTC. The encoded protein is CASSLFPGQGWLEQYF.

This sequence joins TRBV5-6 and TRBJ2-3, with TRBD1 as a possible D gene (5 bases). Germline loops: CDR1 SGHDT, CDR2 YYEEEE. There are 15 residues in the CDR3. V was pared by 0 bases and J by 4 bases, with 12 bases between. CDR3 bases: TGTGCCAGCAGCTTGGTCCAGGGCCCCCCAGATACGCAGTATTTT. Protein: CASSLVQGPPDTQYF.

The V and J genes are TRBV6-5 and TRBJ1-1; 7 bases agree with TRBD1. The CDR3 is 14 amino acids. J gave up 3 bases and V 6 bases, and 7 bases lay outside the gene matches. Germline V CDR1 and CDR2: MNHEY, SVGAGI. The CDR3 here is CASSSLTGDTEAFF. CDR3 coding DNA: TGTGCCAGCAGCTCTCTCACAGGGGACACTGAAGCTTTCTTT.

The chain couples TRBV5-4 to TRBJ2-5, with 8 bases identical to TRBD1. The V and J ends lost 4 bases and 3 bases, in that order; junction bases with no gene match: 5. Germline lookup yields CDR1 SGHNT and CDR2 YYREEE (reference sequence). The CDR3 extends over 14 amino acids. For the CDR3, the DNA is TGTGCCAGCAGCACCGGACAGGGAGAAGAGACCCAGTACTTC. It specifies CASSTGQGEETQYF.

The chain employs TRBV6-5 and TRBJ1-5; D gene uncertain. The germline V gene has CDR1 MNHEY and CDR2 SVGAGI. Trimming shortened V by 2 bases and J by 5 bases, and 10 bases separated the two germline ends. The CDR3 spans 14 residues. The CDR3 region is CASSYLRTDQPQHF. Here the CDR3 DNA reads TGTGCCAGCAGTTACCTCCGGACGGATCAGCCCCAGCATTTT.

V gene TRBV6-1 combines with J gene TRBJ2-1; possibly TRBD2 for D (5 bases). V dropped 2 bases and J dropped 7 bases, with 18 bases sitting between them. The V gene's germline CDR1 is MNHNS and CDR2 SASEGT. The CDR3 consists of 16 residues. CDR3 DNA: TGTGCCAGCAGTGAATGGGAGTGGCAGACACCAAATGAGCAGTTCTTC. Translating it yields CASSEWEWQTPNEQFF.

V is TRBV5-6 and J is TRBJ2-7, with 12 bases matching TRBD1. The V segment lost 3 bases and the J segment 2 bases; nucleotides outside the gene matches: 0. The CDR3 has 14 residues. The germline gives CDR1 SGHDT, CDR2 YYEEEE. The CDR3: CASSWDRGPYEQYF. CDR3 nucleotide sequence: TGTGCCAGCAGCTGGGACAGGGGGCCCTACGAGCAGTACTTC.

The chain joins TRBV2 to TRBJ2-1, with 8 bases matching TRBD2. Germline CDR1 is SNHLY and CDR2 is FYNNEI. V lost 5 bases and J lost 6; bases outside the gene matches: 12. The CDR3 is made up of 16 amino acids. The CDR3 loop reads CASSLTLLRGANEQFF. Here the CDR3 DNA reads TGTGCCAGCAGTCTCACTTTGTTGCGGGGGGCCAATGAGCAGTTCTTC.

V and J are TRBV11-1 and TRBJ1-1, with no clear D. Germline CDR1 SGHAT, CDR2 FQDESV (reference sequence). This CDR3 is 12 amino acids long. The V end lost 2 bases, the J end lost 5 bases, and 6 bases lay between the germline ends. The CDR3 DNA follows: TGTGCCAGCAGCTTATTTACGACTGAAGCTTTCTTT. Translated: CASSLFTTEAFF.

This rearrangement joins TRBV2 to TRBJ2-3; TRBD1 agrees at 10 bases. Germline assignment: CDR1 SNHLY and CDR2 FYNNEI. The CDR3 contains 15 residues. Unmatched junction bases numbered 2, after V lost 1 base and J lost 4 bases. CDR3 residues: CASSEGTGGPDTQYF. The CDR3 bases are TGTGCCAGCAGTGAAGGGACAGGGGGTCCAGATACGCAGTATTTT.

This chain uses TRBV29-1 with TRBJ2-3, with 13 nucleotides matching TRBD2. Looked up from germline, CDR1 is SQVTM and CDR2 is ANQGSEA. The ends lost 1 base at V and 4 bases at J; junction bases unmatched: 2. CDR3 length equals 15 residues. This chain's CDR3 is CSVEVGLAGSDTQYF. The DNA for the CDR3 is TGCAGCGTTGAAGTGGGACTAGCGGGGTCAGATACGCAGTATTTT.